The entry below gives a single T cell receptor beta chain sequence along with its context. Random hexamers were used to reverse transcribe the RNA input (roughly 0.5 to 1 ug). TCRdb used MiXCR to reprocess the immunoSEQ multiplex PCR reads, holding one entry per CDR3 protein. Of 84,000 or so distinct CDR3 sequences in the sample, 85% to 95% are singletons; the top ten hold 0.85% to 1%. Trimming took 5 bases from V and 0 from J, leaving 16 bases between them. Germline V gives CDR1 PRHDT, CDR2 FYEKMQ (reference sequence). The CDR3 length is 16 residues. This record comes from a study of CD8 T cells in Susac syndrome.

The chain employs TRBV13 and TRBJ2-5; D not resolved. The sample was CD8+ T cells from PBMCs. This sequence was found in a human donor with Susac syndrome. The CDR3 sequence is CASSLRHQTYQETQYF. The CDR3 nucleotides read TGTGCCAGCAGCCTCAGACACCAAACATACCAAGAGACCCAGTACTTC.